The clone carrying this TCR beta chain was seen only a few times. The antigen is undetermined. This CDR3 has 15 amino acids. CDR1 is MGHRA and CDR2 is YSYEKL in the germline V gene. The trim removed 8 bases at V and 7 bases at J, leaving 11 bases unmatched. Broader study findings: Tumor memory CD4+ T cell TCR gene usage clustered with blood and lymph node memory CD4+ cells and lymph node naive CD4+ cells. Greatest tumor Treg TCR overlap was with tumor naive CD4+ cells.

TCRdb re-called the 5' RACE reads through MiXCR, storing one row per CDR3 protein. Of over 40,000 distinct CDR3 sequences listed, approximately 30% were seen once; the top ten hold more than 3.5%. The memory fraction was CD4+CD45RO+CD25- cells. The specimen was tumor-infiltrating memory CD4+ T cells sorted from the breast tumor. As for subset: memory CD4+ T cells, CD4+CD45RO+CD25-. The receptor comes from a female donor with breast cancer. The chain has TRBV4-1 and TRBJ2-1; 10 nucleotides match TRBD2. CDR3 nucleotides: TGCGCCAGCCGCTGGCTAGCGGGAGAAGAAAATGAGCAGTTCTTC. Protein product: CASRWLAGEENEQFF.